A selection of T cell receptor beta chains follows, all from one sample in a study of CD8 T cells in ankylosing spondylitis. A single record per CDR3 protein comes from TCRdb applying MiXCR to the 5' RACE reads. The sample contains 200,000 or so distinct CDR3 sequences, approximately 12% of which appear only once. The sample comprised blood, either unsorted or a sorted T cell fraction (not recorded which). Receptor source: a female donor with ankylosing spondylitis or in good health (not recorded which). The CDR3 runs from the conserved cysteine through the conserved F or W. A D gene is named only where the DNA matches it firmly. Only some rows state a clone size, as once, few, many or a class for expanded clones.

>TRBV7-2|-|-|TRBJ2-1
TGTGCCAGCAGCTTCATAGTAGCGTTTAGCTCCTACAATGAGCAGTTCTTC
CASSFIVAFSSYNEQFF
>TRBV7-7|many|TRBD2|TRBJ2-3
TGTGCCAGCAGCTCGGGGGGGGGGACGGCAGATACGCAGTATTTT
CASSSGGGTADTQYF
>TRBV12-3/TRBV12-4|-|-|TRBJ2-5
TGTGCCAGCAACCTGAACGGCCAGACCCAGTACTTC
CASNLNGQTQYF
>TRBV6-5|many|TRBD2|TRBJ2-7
TGTGCCAGCAGTTACTCGACTAGCAGCTACGAGCAGTACTTC
CASSYSTSSYEQYF
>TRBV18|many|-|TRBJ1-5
TGTGCCAGCTCGCCCCAGTGGAGCAATCAGCCCCAGCATTTT
CASSPQWSNQPQHF
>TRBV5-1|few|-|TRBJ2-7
TGCGCCAGCTACACAGGTCACCGGAACTCCTACGAGCAGTACTTC
CASYTGHRNSYEQYF
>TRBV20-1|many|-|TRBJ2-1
TGCAGTGCTGTAAGCATCGGGAGCTACTCCTACAATGAGCAGTTCTTC
CSAVSIGSYSYNEQFF
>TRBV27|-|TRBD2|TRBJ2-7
TGTGCCAGCAGCACCAATAGCGGGAGCTCCTACGAGCAGTACTTC
CASSTNSGSSYEQYF
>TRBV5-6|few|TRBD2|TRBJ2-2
TGTGCCAGCAGCTATGGGACTAGCGGGAGGGCCGACACCGGGGAGCTGTTTTTT
CASSYGTSGRADTGELFF
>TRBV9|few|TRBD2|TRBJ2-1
TGTGCCAGCAGCGTTAGCGGGAGAACGAGTGAAGAGCAGTTCTTC
CASSVSGRTSEEQFF
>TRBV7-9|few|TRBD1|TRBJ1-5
TGTGCCAGCAGCTGGGGACAGGGGGCCTTTAACAATCAGCCCCAGCATTTT
CASSWGQGAFNNQPQHF
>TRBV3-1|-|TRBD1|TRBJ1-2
TGTGCCAGCAGCCAGGACAGGGGTTATGGCTACACCTTC
CASSQDRGYGYTF
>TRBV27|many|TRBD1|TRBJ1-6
TGTGCCAGCAGTCATGACAGGGGAAATTCACCCCTCCACTTT
CASSHDRGNSPLHF
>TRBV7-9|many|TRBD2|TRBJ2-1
TGTGCCAGCAGCCCGAGGACTAGCGGGACCTCCTACAATGAGCAGTTCTTC
CASSPRTSGTSYNEQFF
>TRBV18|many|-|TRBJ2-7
TGTGCCAGCTCGATGAGTAAGAACTACGAGCAGTACTTC
CASSMSKNYEQYF
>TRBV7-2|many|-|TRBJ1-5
TGTGCCAGCAGCCCAAATTACAATCAGCCCCAGCATTTT
CASSPNYNQPQHF
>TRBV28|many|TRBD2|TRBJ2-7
TGTGCCAGCATTCCCGGGACTAGCGGGAACTACGAGCAGTACTTC
CASIPGTSGNYEQYF
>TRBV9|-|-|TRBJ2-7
TGTGCCAGCAGCGTAGCTGGGACCACCTACGAGCAGTACTTC
CASSVAGTTYEQYF
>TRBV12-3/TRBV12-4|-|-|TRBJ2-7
TGTGCCAGCAGTTTAGTCGGGCAGGCCTACGAGCAGTACTTC
CASSLVGQAYEQYF
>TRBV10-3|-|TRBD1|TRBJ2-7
TGTGCCATCTTAAGTGGGACAGGCAAGCCCTACGAGCAGTACTTC
CAILSGTGKPYEQYF
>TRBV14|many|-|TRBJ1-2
TGTGCCAGCAGCCGGACAGTTACTAACTATGGCTACACCTTC
CASSRTVTNYGYTF
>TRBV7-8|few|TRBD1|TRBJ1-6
TGTGCCAGCAGCCAAGCCCGTCTCGGGACAGGGCTTTCACCCCTCCACTTT
CASSQARLGTGLSPLHF
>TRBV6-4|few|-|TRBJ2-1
TGTGCCAGCAGTGACTCTGGTTATGAGCAGTTCTTC
CASSDSGYEQFF
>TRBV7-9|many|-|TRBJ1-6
TGTGCCAGCAGCTTAGGTACAGATAATTCACCCCTCCACTTT
CASSLGTDNSPLHF
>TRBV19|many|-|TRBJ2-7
TGTGCCAGTAGTATGAGGCAGGCTTCCCGCGAGCAGTACTTC
CASSMRQASREQYF
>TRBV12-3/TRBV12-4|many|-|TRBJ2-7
TGTGCCAGCAGTTTCGGGGACCGGCAGTACTTC
CASSFGDRQYF
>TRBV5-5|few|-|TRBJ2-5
TGTGCCAGCAGCTTGCTGAGGGCCCTTATGGAGACCCAGTACTTC
CASSLLRALMETQYF
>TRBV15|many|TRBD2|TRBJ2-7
TGTGCCACCAGCAGAGATAGGAGCGGGGGTTCCTACGAGCAGTACTTC
CATSRDRSGGSYEQYF
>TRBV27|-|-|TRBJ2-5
TGTGCCAGCAGTTTACCGAACCAAGAGACCCAGTACTTC
CASSLPNQETQYF
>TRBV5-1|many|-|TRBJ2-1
TGCGCCAGCAGCTTGGAGGTCAGAATGACTTCCTACAATGAGCAGTTCTTC
CASSLEVRMTSYNEQFF
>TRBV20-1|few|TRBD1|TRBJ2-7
TGCAGGCCGGTCGGGACAGTAACCTACGAGCAGTACTTC
CRPVGTVTYEQYF
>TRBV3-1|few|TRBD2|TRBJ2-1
TGTGCCAGCAGCCGACCACTAGCGGCCAACTCCTACAATGAGCAGTTCTTC
CASSRPLAANSYNEQFF
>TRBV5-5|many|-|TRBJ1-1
TGTGCCAGCAGCTCACGGACAGCGAACACTGAAGCTTTCTTT
CASSSRTANTEAFF
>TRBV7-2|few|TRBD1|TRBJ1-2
TGTGCCAGCAGCCAAGACAGGGGTGCTGGCTACACCTTC
CASSQDRGAGYTF
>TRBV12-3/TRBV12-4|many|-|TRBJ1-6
TGTGCCAGCAGTCCCTCTCAGATGGGGTTGGGCAATTCACCCCTCCACTTT
CASSPSQMGLGNSPLHF
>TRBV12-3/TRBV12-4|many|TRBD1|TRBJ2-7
TGTGCCAGCAGTTTACGACAGGGTCTTACCTCCTACGAGCAGTACTTC
CASSLRQGLTSYEQYF
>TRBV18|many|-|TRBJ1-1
TGTGCCAGCTCACCCGTCCAGGGAGGGACGAACACTGAAGCTTTCTTT
CASSPVQGGTNTEAFF
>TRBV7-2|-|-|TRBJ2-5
TGTGCCAGCAGCCCTCAAGTAGGGCAGGGTTTGTCAGAGACCCAGTACTTC
CASSPQVGQGLSETQYF
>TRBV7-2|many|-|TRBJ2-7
TGTGCCAGTTACGTAGGCGTCAGGGGTACTTACGAGCAGTACTTC
CASYVGVRGTYEQYF
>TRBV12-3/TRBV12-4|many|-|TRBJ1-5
TGTGCCAGCAGTTATGATTGGGAGCTTAGCAATCAGCCCCAGCATTTT
CASSYDWELSNQPQHF
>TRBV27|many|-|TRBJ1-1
TGTGCCAGCAGTCTCTACAGGGACACTGAAGCTTTCTTT
CASSLYRDTEAFF
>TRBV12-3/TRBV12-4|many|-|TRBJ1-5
TGTGCCAGCAGCTCACAGGGTAGCAATCAGCCCCAGCATTTT
CASSSQGSNQPQHF
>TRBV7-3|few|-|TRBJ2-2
TGTGCCAGCAGCCCTTCACAGGTCGGGGAGCTGTTTTTT
CASSPSQVGELFF
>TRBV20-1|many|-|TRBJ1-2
TGCAGTGCCCCCCCGGCGGAGAACTATGGCTACACCTTC
CSAPPAENYGYTF
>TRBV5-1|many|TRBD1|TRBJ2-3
TGCGCCAGCAGCTTAAGGACAGGGACCACAGATACGCAGTATTTT
CASSLRTGTTDTQYF
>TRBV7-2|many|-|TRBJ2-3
TGTGCCAGCAGCTTAGAAGCAGATACGCAGTATTTT
CASSLEADTQYF
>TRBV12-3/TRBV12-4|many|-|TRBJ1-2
TGTGCCAGCAGTCTTAACCGACAGGCGGGCGGCTACACCTTC
CASSLNRQAGGYTF
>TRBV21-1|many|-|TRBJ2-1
TGTGCCAGCATTAGCGGGGCCTACAATGAGCAGTTCTTC
CASISGAYNEQFF
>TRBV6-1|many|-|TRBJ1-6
TGTGCCAGCAGTGAAAGAGAAGGGGCTAATTCACCCCTCCACTTT
CASSEREGANSPLHF
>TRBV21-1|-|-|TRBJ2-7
TGTGCCAGCAGCAAAGACGGCTCATCCTACGAGCAGTACTTC
CASSKDGSSYEQYF
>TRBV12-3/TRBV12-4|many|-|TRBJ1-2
TGTGCCAGCAGTTTGGCCAGAACCTATGGCTACACCTTC
CASSLARTYGYTF
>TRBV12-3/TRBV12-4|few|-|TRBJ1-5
TGTGCCAGCAGTTTACAGGGGCCATATCAGCCCCAGCATTTT
CASSLQGPYQPQHF
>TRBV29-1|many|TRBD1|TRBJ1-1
TGCAGCTTCGACAGGGGGATTACTGAAGCTTTCTTT
CSFDRGITEAFF
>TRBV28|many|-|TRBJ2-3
TGTGCCAGCAGGCTAACGGGTACGCAGTATTTT
CASRLTGTQYF
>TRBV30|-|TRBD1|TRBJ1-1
TGTGCCTGGAGTGCAACAGGGGGGACTGAAGTTTTCTTT
CAWSATGGTEVFF
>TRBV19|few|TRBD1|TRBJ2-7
TGTGCCAGTAGTATAGCGGACAGGGGGCAATACGAGCAGTACTTC
CASSIADRGQYEQYF
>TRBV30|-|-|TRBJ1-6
TGTGCCTGGAGCGGGGGGTTAGATAATTCACCCCTCCACTTT
CAWSGGLDNSPLHF
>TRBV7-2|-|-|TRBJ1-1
TGTGCCAGCAGCTTATCCTCATTGAACACTGAAGCTTTCTTT
CASSLSSLNTEAFF
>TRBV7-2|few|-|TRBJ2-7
TGTGCCAGCAGCTTACGGGACGGTGCCTACGAGCAGTACTTC
CASSLRDGAYEQYF